Each of the 11 T cell receptor beta chains below was sequenced from the same sample in a study of cytomegalovirus exposure and HLA in healthy donors. This PCR relied on a set of 60 Vbeta primers and 13 Jbeta primers. The repertoire was sequenced with immunoSEQ multiplex PCR; TCRdb's copy has only in-frame clones and lacks some. Here the sample spans some 190,000 clones, 70% to 80% being singletons. What was sequenced was PBMCs. The receptors come from a man aged 18-30 years in good health and CMV-seronegative.

The chain links TRBV9 to TRBJ2-7; 8 nucleotides agree with TRBD2. The CDR3 runs 14 residues. V lost 4 bases to trimming and J lost 4 bases; unmatched junction nucleotides: 7. Germline-derived CDR1 and CDR2 are SGDLS and YYNGEE. The DNA for the CDR3 is TGTGCCAGCAGCCCGGGGGGGGAGAGGTACGAGCAGTACTTC. Translating it yields CASSPGGERYEQYF.

The V and J genes are TRBV5-1 and TRBJ2-5, with D perhaps TRBD1 (5 bases). This CDR3 comprises 14 residues. Between the trimmed V and J ends, which lost 4 bases and 5 bases, there was a span of 15 bases. Germline CDR1 SGHRS, CDR2 YFSETQ. CDR3 residues: CASSPDQGTETQYF. In DNA form, the CDR3 reads TGCGCCAGCAGCCCCGACCAGGGCACGGAGACCCAGTACTTC.

The V gene is TRBV5-1, the J gene TRBJ2-1; D is possibly TRBD1 (6 bases). Trimming removed 0 bases at V and 8 bases at J, with 21 bases between. CDR1 is SGHRS and CDR2 is YFSETQ in the germline V gene. This CDR3 has 17 residues. CDR3 protein: CASSLGRWENRADEQFF. The CDR3 nucleotides read TGCGCCAGCAGCTTGGGTAGATGGGAGAACAGGGCCGATGAGCAGTTCTTC.

The chain is built from TRBV28 and TRBJ1-2; no firm D call. The CDR3 is made up of 13 amino acids. The V and J ends lost 3 bases and 4 bases respectively, with 9 bases between them. Germline CDR1 MDHEN, CDR2 SYDVKM. The CDR3 sequence is CASSFSRSYGYTF. The CDR3 nucleotides read TGTGCCAGCAGTTTTAGTCGGTCCTATGGCTACACCTTC.

The chain employs TRBV4-2 and TRBJ1-5; tentative D call: TRBD1 (6 bases). Trimming took 0 bases from V and 4 from J, leaving 13 bases between them. The CDR3 loop spans 16 amino acids. CDR1 is LGHNA and CDR2 is YNFKEQ in the germline V gene. The chain's CDR3 is CASSQDRTAFNQPQHF. In DNA, the CDR3 is TGTGCCAGCAGCCAAGATAGGACAGCGTTTAATCAGCCCCAGCATTTT.

This clone was counted between two and nine times. This chain connects TRBV11-2 to TRBJ2-7; a possible D gene is TRBD2 (6 bases). The ends were cut back, 5 bases at V and 0 bases at J, with 14 bases in the middle. CDR1 is SGHAT, CDR2 FQNNGV, per germline. The CDR3 runs 15 residues. Written as DNA, the CDR3 is TGTGCCAGCAGCCCACGGCGGGGAGGCTCCTACGAGCAGTACTTC. Its translation: CASSPRRGGSYEQYF.

V is TRBV7-9 and J is TRBJ1-1, with 9 bases identical to TRBD1. This CDR3 contains 14 residues. The germline CDR1 and CDR2 sequences are SEHNR and FQNEAQ (reference sequence). V shed 5 bases, J shed 6 bases, and the junction held 7 bases outside the gene matches. Here the CDR3 DNA reads TGTGCCAGCAGCCACCGGGACAGGGACGCTGAAGCTTTCTTT. It translates to CASSHRDRDAEAFF.

V usage is TRBV6-5 and J usage is TRBJ1-4, with D tentatively TRBD1 (6 bases). The V and J ends lost 2 bases and 4 bases respectively, with 14 bases between them. The CDR3 extends over 16 amino acids. The V gene's germline CDR1 is MNHEY and CDR2 SVGAGI. CDR3 DNA: TGTGCCAGCAGTTACGGCACAGGGCCCTTTAATGAAAAACTGTTTTTT. This sequence encodes CASSYGTGPFNEKLFF.

V gene TRBV19 combines with J gene TRBJ1-1, with a tentative D call TRBD1 (6 bases). The V gene's germline CDR1 is LNHDA and CDR2 SQIVND (reference sequence). CDR3 length equals 15 residues. Trimming pared 3 bases from V and 1 base from J, leaving 12 bases between. CDR3 DNA: TGTGCCAGTAGTATGGGCGGACAGAAGAACACTGAAGCTTTCTTT. Its translation is CASSMGGQKNTEAFF.

The chain couples TRBV7-2 to TRBJ1-3; D might be TRBD1 (6 bases). Deletions cut 5 bases from V and 2 bases from J, with 13 bases between. The CDR3 length is 15 residues. CDR1 is SGHTA and CDR2 is FQGNSA in the germline V gene. The CDR3 loop is CASSVNRVPGNTIYF. The CDR3 region has the DNA TGTGCCAGCAGCGTGAACAGGGTCCCTGGAAACACCATATATTTT.

This chain uses TRBV5-1 with TRBJ2-5, with 8 nucleotides matching TRBD1. This CDR3 has 14 residues. V lost 4 bases to trimming and J lost 11 bases; unmatched junction nucleotides: 13. Germline CDR1 SGHRS, CDR2 YFSETQ. CDR3 sequence reads: CASSPTGQGQVQYF. The CDR3 bases are TGCGCCAGCAGCCCAACCGGACAGGGTCAGGTTCAGTACTTC.